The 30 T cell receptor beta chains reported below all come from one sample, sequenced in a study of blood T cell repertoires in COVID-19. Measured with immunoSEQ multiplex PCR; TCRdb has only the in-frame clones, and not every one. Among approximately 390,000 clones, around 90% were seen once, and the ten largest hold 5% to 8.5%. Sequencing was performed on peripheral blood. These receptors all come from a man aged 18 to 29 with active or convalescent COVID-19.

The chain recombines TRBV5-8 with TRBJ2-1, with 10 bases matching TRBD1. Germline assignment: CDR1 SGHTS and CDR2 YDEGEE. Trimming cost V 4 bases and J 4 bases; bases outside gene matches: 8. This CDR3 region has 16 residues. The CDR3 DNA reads TGTGCCAGCAGCCACGGACAGGGGGGGGGATACAATGAGCAGTTCTTC. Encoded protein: CASSHGQGGGYNEQFF.

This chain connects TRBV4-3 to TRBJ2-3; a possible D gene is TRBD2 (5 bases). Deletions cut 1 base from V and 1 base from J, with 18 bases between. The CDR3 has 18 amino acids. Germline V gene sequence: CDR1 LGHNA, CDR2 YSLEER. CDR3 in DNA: TGCGCCAGCAGCCAAGTCGCAAGTGGGGAGTTAGGCACAGATACGCAGTATTTT. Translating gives CASSQVASGELGTDTQYF.

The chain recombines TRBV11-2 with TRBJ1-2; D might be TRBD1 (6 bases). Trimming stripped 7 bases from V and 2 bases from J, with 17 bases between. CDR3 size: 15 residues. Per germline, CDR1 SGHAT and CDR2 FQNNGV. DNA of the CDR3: TGTGCCAGCACCAAAACTGGGGGGGCGAACTATGGCTACACCTTC. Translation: CASTKTGGANYGYTF.

Written as DNA, the CDR3 is TGTGCCAGCAGCTCCTCAGGGGGGAGCTCCTACAATGAGCAGTTCTTC. Translated, it gives CASSSSGGSSYNEQFF. V usage is TRBV11-3 and J usage is TRBJ2-1; TRBD1 might be the D (7 bases). Germline V gives CDR1 SGHNT, CDR2 YENEEA. Between the trimmed V and J ends, which lost 4 bases and 0 bases, there was a span of 13 bases. The CDR3 runs to 16 residues.

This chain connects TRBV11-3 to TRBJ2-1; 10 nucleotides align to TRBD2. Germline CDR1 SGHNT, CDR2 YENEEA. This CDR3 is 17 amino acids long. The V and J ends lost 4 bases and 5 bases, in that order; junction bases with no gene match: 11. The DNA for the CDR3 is TGTGCCAGCAGCTCCTTTAGCGGGGGGCAATGGCACAATGAGCAGTTCTTC. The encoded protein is CASSSFSGGQWHNEQFF.

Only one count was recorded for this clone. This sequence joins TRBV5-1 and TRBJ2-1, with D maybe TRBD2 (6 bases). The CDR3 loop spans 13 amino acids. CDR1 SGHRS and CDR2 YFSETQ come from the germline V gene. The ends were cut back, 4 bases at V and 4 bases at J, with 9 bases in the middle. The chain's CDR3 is CASSTGLYNEQFF. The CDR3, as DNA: TGCGCCAGCAGCACCGGACTATACAATGAGCAGTTCTTC.

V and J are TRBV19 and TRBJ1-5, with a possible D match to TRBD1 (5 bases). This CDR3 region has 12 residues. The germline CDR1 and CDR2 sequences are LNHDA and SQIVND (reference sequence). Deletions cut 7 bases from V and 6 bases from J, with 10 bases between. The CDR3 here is CASTRDFQPQHF. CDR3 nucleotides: TGTGCCAGTACAAGGGACTTTCAGCCCCAGCATTTT.

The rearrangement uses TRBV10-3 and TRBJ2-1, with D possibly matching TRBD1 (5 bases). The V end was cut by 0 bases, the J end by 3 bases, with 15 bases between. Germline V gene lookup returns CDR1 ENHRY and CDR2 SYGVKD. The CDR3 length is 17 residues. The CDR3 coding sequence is TGTGCCATCAGTGAGTCCGCTTTGGTAACAGGCTACAATGAGCAGTTCTTC. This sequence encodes CAISESALVTGYNEQFF.

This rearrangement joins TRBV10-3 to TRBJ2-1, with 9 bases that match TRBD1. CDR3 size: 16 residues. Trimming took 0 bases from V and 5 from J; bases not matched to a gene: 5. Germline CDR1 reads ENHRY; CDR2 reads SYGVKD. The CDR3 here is CAISESGTGRNNEQFF. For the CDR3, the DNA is TGTGCCATCAGTGAGTCCGGGACAGGGAGGAACAATGAGCAGTTCTTC.

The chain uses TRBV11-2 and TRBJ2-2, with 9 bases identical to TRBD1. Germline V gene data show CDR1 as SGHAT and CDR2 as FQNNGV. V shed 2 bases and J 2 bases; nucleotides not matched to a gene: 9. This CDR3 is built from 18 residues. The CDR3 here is CASSLRWDRAINTGELFF. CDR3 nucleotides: TGTGCCAGCAGCTTAAGATGGGACAGGGCAATAAACACCGGGGAGCTGTTTTTT.

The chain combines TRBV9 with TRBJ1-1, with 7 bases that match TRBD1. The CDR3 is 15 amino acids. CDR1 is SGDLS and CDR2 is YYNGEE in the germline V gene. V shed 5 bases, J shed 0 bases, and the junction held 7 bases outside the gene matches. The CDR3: CASREGDSMNTEAFF. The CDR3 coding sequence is TGTGCCAGCAGAGAAGGGGACAGTATGAACACTGAAGCTTTCTTT.

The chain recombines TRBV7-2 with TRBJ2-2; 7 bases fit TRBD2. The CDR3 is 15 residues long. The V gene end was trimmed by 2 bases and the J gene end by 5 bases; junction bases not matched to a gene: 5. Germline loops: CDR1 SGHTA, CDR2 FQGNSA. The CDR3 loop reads CASSLRGDWTGELFF. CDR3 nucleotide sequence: TGTGCCAGCAGCTTACGGGGGGATTGGACCGGGGAGCTGTTTTTT.

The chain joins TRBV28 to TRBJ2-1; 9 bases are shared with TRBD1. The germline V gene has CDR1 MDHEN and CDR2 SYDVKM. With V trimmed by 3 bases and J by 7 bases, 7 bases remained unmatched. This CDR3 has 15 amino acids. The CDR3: CASSFGGTGLNEQFF. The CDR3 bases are TGTGCCAGCAGTTTTGGGGGGACAGGGTTGAATGAGCAGTTCTTC.

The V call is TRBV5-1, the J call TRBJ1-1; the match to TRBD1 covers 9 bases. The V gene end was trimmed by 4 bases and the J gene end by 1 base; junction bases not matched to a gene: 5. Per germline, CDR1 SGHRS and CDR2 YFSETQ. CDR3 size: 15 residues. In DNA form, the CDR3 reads TGCGCCAGCAGCCGGTCGGGACAGGGGAACACTGAAGCTTTCTTT. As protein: CASSRSGQGNTEAFF.

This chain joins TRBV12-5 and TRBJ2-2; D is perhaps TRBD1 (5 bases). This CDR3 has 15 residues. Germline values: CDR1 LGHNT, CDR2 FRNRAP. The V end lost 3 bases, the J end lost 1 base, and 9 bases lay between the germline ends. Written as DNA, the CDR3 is TGTGCTAGTGGTTTACGGCAGGGGAACACCGGGGAGCTGTTTTTT. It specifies CASGLRQGNTGELFF.

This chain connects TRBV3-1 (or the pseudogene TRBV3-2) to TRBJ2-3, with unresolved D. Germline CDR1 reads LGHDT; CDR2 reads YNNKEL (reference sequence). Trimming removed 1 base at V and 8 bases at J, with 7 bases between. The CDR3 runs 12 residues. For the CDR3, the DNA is TGTGCCAGCAGCCAAGGACCAGGTACGCAGTATTTT. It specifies CASSQGPGTQYF.

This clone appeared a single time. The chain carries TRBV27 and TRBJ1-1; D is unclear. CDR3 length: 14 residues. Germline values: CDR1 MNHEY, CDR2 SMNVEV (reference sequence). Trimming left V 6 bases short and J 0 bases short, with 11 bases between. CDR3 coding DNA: TGTGCCAGCAGCCCCAGGCAGCTGAACACTGAAGCTTTCTTT. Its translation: CASSPRQLNTEAFF.

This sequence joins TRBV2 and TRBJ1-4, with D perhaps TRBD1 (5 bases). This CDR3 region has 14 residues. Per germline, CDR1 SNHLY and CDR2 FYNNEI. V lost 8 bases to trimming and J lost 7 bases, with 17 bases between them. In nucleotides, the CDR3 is TGTGCCAGCTGGACATGGCAGCCAACTGAAAAACTGTTTTTT. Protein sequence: CASWTWQPTEKLFF.

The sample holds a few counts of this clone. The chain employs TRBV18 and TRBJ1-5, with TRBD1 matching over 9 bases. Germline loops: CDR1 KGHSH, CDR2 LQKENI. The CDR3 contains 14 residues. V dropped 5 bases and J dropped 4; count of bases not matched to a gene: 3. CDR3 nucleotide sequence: TGTGCCAGCTCAGGACAGGGGATTAATCAGCCCCAGCATTTT. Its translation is CASSGQGINQPQHF. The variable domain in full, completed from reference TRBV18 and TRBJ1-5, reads NAGVMQNPRHLVRRRGQEARLRCSPMKGHSHVYWYRQLPEEGLKFMVYLQKENIIDESGMPKERFSAEFPKEGPSILRIQQVVRGDSAAYFCASSGQGINQPQHFGDGTRLSIL.

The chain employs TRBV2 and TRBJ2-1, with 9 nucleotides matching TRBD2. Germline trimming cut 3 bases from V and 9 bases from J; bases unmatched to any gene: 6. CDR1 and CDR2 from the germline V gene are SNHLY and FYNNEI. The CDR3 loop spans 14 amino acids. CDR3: CASSEGGRAGEQFF. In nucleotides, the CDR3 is TGTGCCAGCAGTGAGGGCGGGAGGGCTGGTGAGCAGTTCTTC.

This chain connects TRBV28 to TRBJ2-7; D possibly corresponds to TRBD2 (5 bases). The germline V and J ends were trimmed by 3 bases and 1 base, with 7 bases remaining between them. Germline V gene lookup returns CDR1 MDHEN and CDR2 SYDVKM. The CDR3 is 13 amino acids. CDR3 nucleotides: TGTGCCAGCAGTTTTGGGAGTTCCTACGAGCAGTACTTC. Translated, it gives CASSFGSSYEQYF. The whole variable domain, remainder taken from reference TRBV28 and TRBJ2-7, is DVKVTQSSRYLVKRTGEKVFLECVQDMDHENMFWYRQDPGLGLRLIYFSYDVKMKEKGDIPEGYSVSREKKERFSLILESASTNQTSMYLCASSFGSSYEQYFGPGTRLTVT.

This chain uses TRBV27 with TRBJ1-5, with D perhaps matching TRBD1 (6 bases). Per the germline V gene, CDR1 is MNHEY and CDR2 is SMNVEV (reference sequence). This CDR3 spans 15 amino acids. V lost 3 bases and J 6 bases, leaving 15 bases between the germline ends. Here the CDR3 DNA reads TGTGCCAGCAGTTTTCAGGGAGGGGGAGGTCAGCCCCAGCATTTT. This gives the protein CASSFQGGGGQPQHF.

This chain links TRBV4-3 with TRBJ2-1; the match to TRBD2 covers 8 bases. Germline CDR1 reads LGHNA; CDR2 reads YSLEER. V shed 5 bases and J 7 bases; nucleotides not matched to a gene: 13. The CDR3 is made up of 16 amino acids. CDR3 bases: TGCGCCAGCAGCAACCAGGGGTCGGGGACTAGTAATGAGCAGTTCTTC. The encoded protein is CASSNQGSGTSNEQFF.

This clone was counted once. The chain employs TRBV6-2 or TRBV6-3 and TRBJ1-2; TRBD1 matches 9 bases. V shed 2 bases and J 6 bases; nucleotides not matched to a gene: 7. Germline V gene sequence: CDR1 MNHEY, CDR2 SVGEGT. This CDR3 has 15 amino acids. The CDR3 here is CASSYGRGQGHGYTF. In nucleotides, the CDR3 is TGTGCCAGCAGTTACGGGCGGGGACAGGGTCATGGCTACACCTTC.

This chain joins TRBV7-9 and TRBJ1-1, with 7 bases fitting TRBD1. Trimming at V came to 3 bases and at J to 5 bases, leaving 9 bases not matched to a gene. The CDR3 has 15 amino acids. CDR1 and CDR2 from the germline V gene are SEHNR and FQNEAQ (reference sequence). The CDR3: CASSLGTAEKTEAFF. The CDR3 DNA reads TGTGCCAGCAGCTTGGGGACAGCAGAAAAGACTGAAGCTTTCTTT.

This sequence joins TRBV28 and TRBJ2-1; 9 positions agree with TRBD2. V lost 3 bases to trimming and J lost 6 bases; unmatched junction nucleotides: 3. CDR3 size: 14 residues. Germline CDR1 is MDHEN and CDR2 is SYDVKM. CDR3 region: CASSFGGGGNEQFF. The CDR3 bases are TGTGCCAGCAGTTTTGGCGGGGGGGGCAATGAGCAGTTCTTC.

CDR3: CSASRGNGNTIYF. The CDR3 nucleotides are TGCAGTGCTAGTAGGGGAAATGGAAACACCATATATTTT. The V call is TRBV20-1, the J call TRBJ1-3; perhaps TRBD1 as D (5 bases). Germline loops: CDR1 DFQATT, CDR2 SNEGSKA (reference sequence). V was cut by 3 bases and J by 3 bases, with 9 bases left in between. The CDR3 is 13 residues long.

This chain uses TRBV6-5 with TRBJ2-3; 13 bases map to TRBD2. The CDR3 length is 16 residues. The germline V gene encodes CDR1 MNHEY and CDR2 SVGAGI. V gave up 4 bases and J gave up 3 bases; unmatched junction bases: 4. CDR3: CASSSGTSGKTDTQYF. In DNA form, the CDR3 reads TGTGCCAGCAGTTCTGGGACTAGCGGGAAGACAGATACGCAGTATTTT.

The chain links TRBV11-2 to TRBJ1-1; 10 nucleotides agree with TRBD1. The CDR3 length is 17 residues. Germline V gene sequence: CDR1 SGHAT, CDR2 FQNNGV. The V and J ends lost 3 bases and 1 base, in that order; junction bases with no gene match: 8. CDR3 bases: TGTGCCAGCAGCTTGGCGGGACAGGGGAGGGGGAACACTGAAGCTTTCTTT. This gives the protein CASSLAGQGRGNTEAFF.

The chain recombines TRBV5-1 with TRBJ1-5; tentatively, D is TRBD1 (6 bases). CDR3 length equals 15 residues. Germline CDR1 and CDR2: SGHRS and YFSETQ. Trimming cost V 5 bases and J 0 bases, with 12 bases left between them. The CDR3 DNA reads TGCGCCAGCAGGCCGGGACAAATTAGCAATCAGCCCCAGCATTTT. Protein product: CASRPGQISNQPQHF.